The entry below gives a single T cell receptor beta chain sequence along with its context. Its antigen is currently not known. There are no base qualities to consult, and no much larger clone falls within one base. The sample comes from a study of cytomegalovirus exposure and HLA in healthy donors (dated by TCRdb to the late 2010s). Background on the whole study: An earlier analysis of a few hundred of the donors reported about 300 Gb of sequence data and about 120 million unique TCR beta sequences obtained from around 190 million T cells. An early release that covered about 600 HLA-typed donors contained approximately 300 gigabases of sequencing data and 75 million to 100 million unique TCR sequences. Of the roughly 400 genotyped donors, 65% to 90% fell in the genetic ancestry cluster associated with self-reported Caucasian donors. The study aimed to test whether signatures of past pathogen exposure could be identified by cataloging public T cell receptors. The study used immunosequencing to profile the T cell repertoires of under 700 subjects and linked those repertoires to cytomegalovirus serostatus. In addition to the first cohort of around 670 subjects, a separate validation cohort of approximately 130 different subjects was used. To predict cytomegalovirus infection status, the study combined high-throughput TCR immunosequencing, statistical association of individual TCRs with disease status, and machine learning. In a later analysis, previously published TCR beta repertoires from several hundred donors were re-analyzed and high-resolution HLA genotyping was added so that TCR occurrence patterns could be studied. Rather than drawing on any new phenotypic data, the later analysis identified candidate immune exposures from TCR beta sequences and the way those sequences occurred across donors. An earlier analysis of 500 to 650 of the donors applied high-throughput TCR beta sequencing to assess whether each TCR beta V gene segment acted as functional or pseudogenic. Donor age, sex, ethnicity and CMV serostatus were compiled alongside the repertoire data. A later genetic analysis used genome-wide SNP genotypes for about 60% of the roughly 700 donors, treating that subset as a discovery cohort. All discovery cohort repertoires had been generated on a single sequencing platform. Both class I and class II loci were covered by HLA typing, at four-digit resolution. The number of typed donors differed by locus: roughly 629-640 for A, B, C, DRB1 and DQB1; approximately 520 for DQA1; 606 for DPA1; and roughly 490 for DPB1. Because of strong linkage in the cohort, roughly five DR-DQ haplotypes were treated as single units for association and clustering. Across some 400 genotyped donors of the cohort, an average of about 250,000 unique TCR beta nucleotide sequences per donor were sequenced, and roughly 20% of those sequences were non-productive.

Including cysteine and phenylalanine, the CDR3 has 19 amino acids. The entry retains the CDR3 DNA only, 57 bases that are in frame from base 1. Via the germline V gene (reference sequence), CDR1 is LNHDA and CDR2 SQIVND. V is cut back by 10 bases and J by 0 bases, with 13 bases in the junction unmatched. The library relied on the immunoSEQ multiplex PCR assay. A mixture of 60 forward primers for TCR Vbeta segments and 13 reverse primers for TCR Jbeta segments was used in the multiplex PCR. A multiplex PCR assay on genomic DNA amplified the CDR3 region of rearranged TCR beta genes. Amplified TCR beta libraries were sequenced as 87-base-pair reads on the Illumina HiSeq System. In the original analysis: Across the 500 to 750 repertoires, a later analysis counted 80 million or so unique TCR beta chains, approximately 10 million of which were shared by at least two donors. A nearest-neighbor algorithm error-corrected the raw reads and collapsed the reads into unique sequences, merging closely related sequences to remove PCR and sequencing errors. V, D and J gene segments were assigned by aligning CDR3 sequences to IMGT reference sequences. For a sequence to be retained, a match of at least six nucleotides to both a V gene segment and a J gene segment was required. A rearrangement was called productive if the CDR3 had no stop codons and remained in frame with V and J, and every other rearrangement was called non-productive. CDR3 was defined by IMGT convention, running from the second conserved V-encoded cysteine to the conserved J-encoded phenylalanine. In an earlier analysis of around 600 of the donors, sequences lacking an unambiguous match to a single V gene segment were excluded. In an earlier analysis of approximately 560 of the donors, a V segment was called functional when productive rearrangements were above 56.7%, and segregating when the standard deviation between donors exceeded 5%. A statistical classification framework was developed to diagnose cytomegalovirus status using the catalog of TCR beta chain sequences. A later analysis assigned V and J genes by comparing TCR nucleotide sequences with IMGT/GENE-DB human TR gene sequences. The TCRdist pipeline was used in a later analysis to assign CDR3 sequences and most-parsimonious VDJ recombination scenarios. In a later analysis, every TCR beta chain was defined by the combination of its CDR3 amino acid sequence and its V-gene family, and reads without a unique V-gene family were dropped. A later analysis removed 550 to 650 highly shared, low-generation-probability nucleotide sequences to deal with suspected cross-contamination and a sequencing artifact. For each public chain, a later analysis derived a clonal expansion index from normalized ranks of inferred template counts within each repertoire. In a later analysis, generation probabilities were computed with a VDJ recombination model fitted to out-of-frame rearrangements, and the resulting probabilities were checked against IGoR. A later analysis scored TCR-TCR, TCR-HLA and TCR-CMV co-occurrence with hypergeometric tests, applying a repertoire-size bias correction to TCR pairs. False discovery rates were estimated in a later analysis by permuting HLA or CMV assignments 20 times. In a later analysis, co-occurring TCRs were grouped using DBSCAN, and TCRdist sequence similarity was added for clustering within HLA-allele-positive subsets. Repertoires with fewer than 30,000 or more than 120,000 public chains, plus five repertoires with anomalous nucleotide sharing, were excluded from co-occurrence clustering. Held by TCRdb, this immuneACCESS table contains in-frame sequences only and omits some clones. Under half of the omission traces to an unresolved V gene where checked; the cause of the rest is unknown. Clone size and V and J calls were adopted from that table, with D and trimming inferred from the DNA. The sample contains approximately 120,000 clones, approximately 81% of them found a single time. The ten largest clones represent under 5% of the sample.

The cohort consisted of some 730 healthy bone marrow donors. At the time of sampling, all cohort members were nominally healthy, though unrecorded immune exposures were likely present. The donor tested CMV seropositive and was one of the 289 seropositive cohort members. A peripheral blood sample was collected from each donor, and TCR beta sequencing was performed on peripheral blood mononuclear cells. The Qiagen DNeasy Blood Extraction Kit was used to extract genomic DNA from the blood cell samples. Overall results and qualifications from the work: According to the authors, the approach could potentially be generalized to other disease states and immunological phenotypes. A few of the identified cytomegalovirus-associated TCR beta chains were confirmed in vitro to be specific for cytomegalovirus antigens. Linkage disequilibrium might explain the correlated functional status among segregating V segments, but an unknown experimental factor could not be excluded. A later genetic analysis associated a missense DCLRE1C variant with V-gene and J-gene trimming of TCR beta chains, and an independent cohort replicated the association. The study gave a list of around 170 TCR beta chains associated with cytomegalovirus. In a later analysis, several top co-occurrence clusters were reported to appear linked to parvovirus B19, influenza, CMV and Epstein-Barr virus. Most TCR sequences were seen in very few donors, while some public TCRs were found in many individuals. Some IMGT-functional V segments, including TRBV6-2 and TRBV6-3, could not be told apart with the 87-base-pair reads, so those segments were excluded. Most CMV-associated TCR beta chains appeared to be HLA-restricted in a later analysis, and the HLA associations seemed to be driven largely by CMV exposure. Because counts were too low, about 18 rarely observed V segments, including chromosome 9 orphons, were excluded from the earlier analysis of 587 of the donors. According to a later genetic analysis, donors in an Asian-associated ancestry cluster had fewer N-insertions in productive TCRs than the approximately 650-donor mean. This cohort had only TCR beta chains sequenced, and the lack of alpha or paired-chain data limited which features could be detected. An earlier analysis of around 540 of the donors showed that most TCR beta V segments appeared in productive rearrangements either about 90% or about 30% of the time, which broadly matched IMGT annotations. Compared with equally common non-associated chains, HLA-associated TCR beta chains in a later analysis were more clonally expanded and had lower generation probabilities. A further reported finding was that TCR beta sequences accurately predicted the HLA-A and HLA-B alleles for most subjects in the first cohort. At a false discovery rate of 0.05, a later analysis linked 16,000 or so TCR beta sequences to specific HLA alleles. Because some donors lacked HLA typing at each locus, the association tests relied only on the typed subset. Cytomegalovirus status was reported to be diagnosed by the classifier with high specificity and sensitivity in both the original and validation cohorts. A group of highly shared sequence variants was considered likely to be a technical artifact of the sequencing pipeline. The presence/absence analyses assumed that sequencing depth was roughly uniform across donors, and that assumption may not be true. Assigning TCR associations to individual alleles was difficult when HLA alleles, especially DR and DQ, strongly co-occurred. In a later analysis, TCR association rates were found to vary across HLA loci, with the most associated TCRs seen for DRB1 alleles and the fewest for HLA-C alleles. Immune exposure information for the cohort was limited to CMV serostatus.

Sequenced input: PBMCs. This TCR was recovered from a man between 18 and 35 years old in good health and CMV-seropositive. The chain links TRBV19 with TRBJ2-6, and TRBD1 matches 12 of the central bases. DNA sequence: TGTGCCATTGCACCCGGGACAGGGGGCCTTAGCTCTGGGGCCAACGTCCTGACTTTC. Translation gives CAIAPGTGGLSSGANVLTF. Joined to the reference TRBV19 and TRBJ2-6 proteins, this CDR3 gives the full variable domain: DGGITQSPKYLFRKEGQNVTLSCEQNLNHDAMYWYRQDPGQGLRLIYYSQIVNDFQKGDIAEGYSVSREKKESFPLTVTSAQKNPTAFYLCAIAPGTGGLSSGANVLTFGAGSRLTVL.